This T cell receptor (beta chain) is drawn from a study of siplizumab effects on memory and regulatory T cells. General study results and limits: Unstimulated subset assignment was obtained for only a minor fraction of alloreactive clones.

Trimming removed 5 bases at V and 0 bases at J, with 11 bases between. In germline, CDR1 is MDHEN, CDR2 SYDVKM. CDR3 length equals 15 residues. This clone was seen a single time. Its antigen is as yet unknown. The study assayed approximately 100,000 TCR templates per sample. Profiled with immunoSEQ multiplex PCR; TCRdb holds only in-frame clones, not every one. The sample lists some 97,000 clones, approximately 94% occurring once. The source is a human donor in good health. What was sequenced was non-Treg CD4+ T cells sorted from blood. This chain connects TRBV28 to TRBJ2-1; a weak D match, TRBD2 (5 bases). The CDR3 is CASSDRGSSYNEQFF. CDR3 nucleotides: TGTGCCAGCAGTGACCGAGGGAGCTCCTACAATGAGCAGTTCTTC.